This TCR beta chain was obtained from a study of control samples from healthy donors and cancer patients. Germline V gives CDR1 SGHTA, CDR2 FQGNSA. With 3 bases removed from V and 5 bases from J, the gap between germline ends came to 13 bases. This CDR3 spans 14 amino acids. Using immunoSEQ multiplex PCR, the repertoire was profiled, and TCRdb retains in-frame clones only, with some absent. The sample carries 160,000 or so clones, over 85% recorded once. This chain links TRBV7-2 with TRBJ2-5, with D hard to call. The sequenced material came from blood. The clonotype was recovered from a man aged 50-59 years in good health. The CDR3 nucleotides are TGTGCCAGCAGCTTGGACGGCTCGAGGGAGACCCAGTACTTC. Encoded protein: CASSLDGSRETQYF.